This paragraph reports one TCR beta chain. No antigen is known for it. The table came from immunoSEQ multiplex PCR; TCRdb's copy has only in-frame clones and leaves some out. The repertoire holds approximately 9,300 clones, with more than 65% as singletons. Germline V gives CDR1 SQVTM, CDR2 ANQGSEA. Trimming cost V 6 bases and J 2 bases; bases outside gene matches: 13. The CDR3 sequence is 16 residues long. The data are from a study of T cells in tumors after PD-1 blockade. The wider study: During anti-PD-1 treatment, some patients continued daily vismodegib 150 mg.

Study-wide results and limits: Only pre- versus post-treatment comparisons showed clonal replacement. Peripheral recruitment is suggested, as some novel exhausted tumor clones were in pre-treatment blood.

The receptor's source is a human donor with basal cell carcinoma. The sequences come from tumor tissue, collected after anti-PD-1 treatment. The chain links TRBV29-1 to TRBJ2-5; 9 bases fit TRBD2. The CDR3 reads CSVRRGAGGSQETQYF. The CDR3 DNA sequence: TGCAGCGTCCGACGTGGGGCGGGAGGGAGTCAAGAGACCCAGTACTTC. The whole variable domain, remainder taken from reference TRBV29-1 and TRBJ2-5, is SAVISQKPSRDICQRGTSLTIQCQVDSQVTMMFWYRQQPGQSLTLIATANQGSEATYESGFVIDKFPISRPNLTFSTLTVSNMSPEDSSIYLCSVRRGAGGSQETQYFGPGTRLLVL.